This T cell receptor (beta chain) was captured by sequencing in a study of radiotherapy plus CTLA-4 blockade in lung cancer. For this clone: Its antigen is not identified.

Libraries were prepared by immunoSEQ multiplex PCR; TCRdb keeps only in-frame clonotypes and omits some of them. The data show around 59,000 clones, more than 60% seen once. Overall study findings and caveats: Interferon-beta, together with early blood T cell clone dynamics, reportedly best predicted response. Clones derived from tumor TCRs expanded in blood after radiotherapy plus ipilimumab.

CDR1 and CDR2 from the germline V gene are SGHTS and YDEGEE. This CDR3 has 14 amino acids. V was clipped by 0 bases and J by 1 base, with 7 bases between them. The V and J genes are TRBV5-8 and TRBJ2-5; no clear D gene. This TCR came from a human donor with non-small cell lung cancer who had a partial response to radiotherapy plus ipilimumab. This sample comprised peripheral blood, obtained from a patient treated with radiotherapy plus ipilimumab. This chain's CDR3 is CASSLGHFQETQYF. Here the CDR3 DNA reads TGTGCCAGCAGCTTGGGACACTTCCAAGAGACCCAGTACTTC.